This is a list of T cell receptor beta chains from one sample in a study of beta chain features in type 1 diabetes. Generated by immunoSEQ multiplex PCR, the TCRdb table keeps only in-frame clones and is missing some. The table lists around 150,000 clones, roughly 60% of them singletons. Sequencing input: naive CD4+ T cells from blood. Receptor source: a young man with type 1 diabetes. Both conserved end residues are part of each CDR3. D genes are given only for firm matches. Clone size is given for some rows only: seen once, a few or many times, or a class if the clone is expanded.

abundance | j_gene | d_gene | v_gene | CDR3nt | CDR3aa
. | TRBJ1-2 | . | TRBV19 | TGTGCCAGTATTGGGGACATCACCTATGGCTACACCTTC | CASIGDITYGYTF
. | TRBJ2-3 | . | TRBV23-1 | TGCGCCAGCAGTCCCTCCACAGATACGCAGTATTTT | CASSPSTDTQYF
. | TRBJ1-2 | . | TRBV9 | TGTGCCAGCAGCGGAACTGTGGGGTCTGGTGGCTACACCTTC | CASSGTVGSGGYTF
. | TRBJ2-1 | TRBD2 | TRBV29-1 | TGCAGCGCCGCTGGCGTAGCGGGGGGGCCAGATGAGCAGTTCTTC | CSAAGVAGGPDEQFF
. | TRBJ2-5 | . | TRBV18 | TGTGCCAGCTCACCATTGGTGGGGCAAGAGACCCAGTACTTC | CASSPLVGQETQYF
once | TRBJ2-2 | TRBD1 | TRBV18 | TGTGCCAGCTCTAATACCGGGACAGAGATCACCGGGGAGCTGTTTTTT | CASSNTGTEITGELFF
few | TRBJ2-3 | . | TRBV6-1 | TGTGCCTCACTGTGGGGGCGGCGGGGCACAGATACGCAGTATTTT | CASLWGRRGTDTQYF
. | TRBJ1-5 | . | TRBV18 | TGTGCCAGCTCACCCCCAGGGGCCCAGGTGGGGCCCCAGCATTTT | CASSPPGAQVGPQHF
few | TRBJ1-6 | TRBD1 | TRBV4-3 | TGCGCCAGCAGCCAAGTTTGGGACAGGGGTAATTCACCCCTCCACTTT | CASSQVWDRGNSPLHF
few | TRBJ2-7 | TRBD2 | TRBV30 | TGTGCCTGGAGTCGGGGGGTCCTCCACGAGCAGTACTTC | CAWSRGVLHEQYF
. | TRBJ2-5 | TRBD1 | TRBV4-1 | TGCGCCAGCAGCCGCGACAGGGACGAGACCCAGTACTTC | CASSRDRDETQYF
. | TRBJ2-7 | . | TRBV6-5 | TGTGCCAGTCGGGGGCGCTACGAGCAGTACTTC | CASRGRYEQYF
few | TRBJ2-1 | . | TRBV9 | TGTGCCAGCAGCGCCCGCACCGGGGCCGATGAGCAGTTCTTC | CASSARTGADEQFF
once | TRBJ1-3 | . | TRBV27 | TGTGCCAGCAGCACACTGAGCTCTGGAAACACCATATATTTT | CASSTLSSGNTIYF
. | TRBJ2-2 | . | TRBV4-1 | TGCGCCAGCAGCCAAGATGGTAACACCGGGGAGCTGTTTTTT | CASSQDGNTGELFF
few | TRBJ1-4 | . | TRBV30 | TGTGCCTGGAGTGGGGACCGAAATGAAAAACTGTTTTTT | CAWSGDRNEKLFF
. | TRBJ2-3 | . | TRBV9 | TGTGCCAGCAGCGTACAGGCTGGCACGCAGTATTTT | CASSVQAGTQYF
. | TRBJ2-1 | TRBD2 | TRBV28 | TGTGCCAGCAGTTCCCAGGGACTAGCTAAAGATGAGCAGTTCTTC | CASSSQGLAKDEQFF
. | TRBJ1-6 | TRBD1 | TRBV28 | TGTGCCAGCAGGACAGGGGTTAATTCACCCCTCCACTTT | CASRTGVNSPLHF
few | TRBJ2-5 | . | TRBV29-1 | TGCAGCGTTGTTTTAGGAGAGACCCAGTACTTC | CSVVLGETQYF
few | TRBJ1-2 | . | TRBV9 | TGTGCCAGCAGTGAGACCGAGACTGTCGGCTACACCTTC | CASSETETVGYTF
few | TRBJ2-1 | . | TRBV2 | TGTGCCACCGCAGGTGTTGGGGGCCATGAGCAGTTCTTC | CATAGVGGHEQFF
once | TRBJ1-1 | . | TRBV7-9 | TGTGCCAGCAGCTTCCAGTGGGGGAGCACTGAAGCTTTCTTT | CASSFQWGSTEAFF
few | TRBJ2-5 | . | TRBV6-5 | TGTGCCAGCAGTTACTCGAGTTCCGGATCAAAGTACTTC | CASSYSSSGSKYF
. | TRBJ2-7 | . | TRBV7-9 | TGTGCCAGCAGCTTAGGCGGGACGGTCTCCTACGAGCAGTACTTC | CASSLGGTVSYEQYF
. | TRBJ2-1 | . | TRBV5-1 | TGCGCCAGCAGCTTGGTGGGCCAGGGTACCAATGAGCAGTTCTTC | CASSLVGQGTNEQFF
. | TRBJ2-5 | . | TRBV9 | TGTGCCAGCAGCGTAAGTAGGGATGAGAGTGAGACCCAGTACTTC | CASSVSRDESETQYF
. | TRBJ1-4 | . | TRBV19 | TGTGCCAGTAGTAGTTATGGTGAAAAACTGTTTTTT | CASSSYGEKLFF
few | TRBJ2-1 | . | TRBV30 | TGTGCCTGGAGTAGTAACAATGAGCAGTTCTTC | CAWSSNNEQFF
. | TRBJ2-5 | . | TRBV7-2 | TGTGCCAGCAGCTTAGCGCGCGGAGAGACCCAGTACTTC | CASSLARGETQYF
. | TRBJ1-6 | . | TRBV7-9 | TGTGCCAGCAGCTTAAGATTTACTAATTCACCCCTCCACTTT | CASSLRFTNSPLHF
few | TRBJ1-6 | TRBD1 | TRBV7-2 | TGTGCCAGTGGCAGGGGGATAGATTCACCCCTCCACTTT | CASGRGIDSPLHF
. | TRBJ1-2 | TRBD1 | TRBV25-1 | TGTGCCAGCAGACCCGGACAGGGAGAATTGTATGGCTACACCTTC | CASRPGQGELYGYTF
. | TRBJ2-1 | TRBD1 | TRBV27 | TGTGCCAGCACTTTTGGGGACAGGGTGTTTCATGAGCAGTTCTTC | CASTFGDRVFHEQFF
. | TRBJ1-4 | . | TRBV4-3 | TGCGCCAGCAGCCAAGACCGACAGAAGAATGAAAAACTGTTTTTT | CASSQDRQKNEKLFF
once | TRBJ2-6 | . | TRBV7-6 | TGTGCCAGCAGCTCAGGGTCGGTCGGGGCCAACGTCCTGACTTTC | CASSSGSVGANVLTF
. | TRBJ2-1 | TRBD1 | TRBV7-8 | TGTGCCAGCAGCCCCCGGACAGGGTTCAATGAGCAGTTCTTC | CASSPRTGFNEQFF
. | TRBJ2-1 | TRBD1 | TRBV29-1 | TGCAGCGGGATTGGACAGGCCTATCACAATGAGCAGTTCTTC | CSGIGQAYHNEQFF
few | TRBJ2-3 | TRBD1 | TRBV5-1 | TGCGCCAGCAGCACGGGGACAGGCTCAACAGATACGCAGTATTTT | CASSTGTGSTDTQYF
. | TRBJ2-3 | . | TRBV9 | TGTGCCAGCAGCGTAAGGAGCAAAGGGGCAGATACGCAGTATTTT | CASSVRSKGADTQYF
. | TRBJ1-6 | . | TRBV7-9 | TGTGCCAGCAGCCCAGCAGGGACGGAGAATTCACCCCTCCACTTT | CASSPAGTENSPLHF
. | TRBJ2-5 | TRBD2 | TRBV7-2 | TGTGCCAGCAGCTCCGGACTAGCGGGGCAAGAGACCCAGTACTTC | CASSSGLAGQETQYF
. | TRBJ2-1 | TRBD2 | TRBV28 | TGTGCCAGCAGTTCGCCGGGACTAGCGGGAAGCTCCTACAATGAGCAGTTCTTC | CASSSPGLAGSSYNEQFF
. | TRBJ1-1 | TRBD1 | TRBV29-1 | TGCAGCGTTGATATGGTTCAGGGGGAAAACACTGAAGCTTTCTTT | CSVDMVQGENTEAFF
once | TRBJ1-1 | . | TRBV30 | TGTGCCTGGAGTGAGAGGCGCACTGAAGCTTTCTTT | CAWSERRTEAFF
. | TRBJ2-3 | TRBD2 | TRBV7-2 | TGTGCCAGCAGCCGGACTAGCGCGGCAGATACGCAGTATTTT | CASSRTSAADTQYF
. | TRBJ2-1 | TRBD1 | TRBV5-1 | TGCGCCAGCAGCTTGGGGACAGGGAGTGAGCAGTTCTTC | CASSLGTGSEQFF
few | TRBJ2-4 | . | TRBV7-2 | TGTGCCAGCAGCTTAGAACGCAGCGACATTCAGTACTTC | CASSLERSDIQYF
. | TRBJ1-6 | . | TRBV30 | TGTGCCTGGAGTGTTCTAGGGATCGGATCACCCCTCCACTTT | CAWSVLGIGSPLHF